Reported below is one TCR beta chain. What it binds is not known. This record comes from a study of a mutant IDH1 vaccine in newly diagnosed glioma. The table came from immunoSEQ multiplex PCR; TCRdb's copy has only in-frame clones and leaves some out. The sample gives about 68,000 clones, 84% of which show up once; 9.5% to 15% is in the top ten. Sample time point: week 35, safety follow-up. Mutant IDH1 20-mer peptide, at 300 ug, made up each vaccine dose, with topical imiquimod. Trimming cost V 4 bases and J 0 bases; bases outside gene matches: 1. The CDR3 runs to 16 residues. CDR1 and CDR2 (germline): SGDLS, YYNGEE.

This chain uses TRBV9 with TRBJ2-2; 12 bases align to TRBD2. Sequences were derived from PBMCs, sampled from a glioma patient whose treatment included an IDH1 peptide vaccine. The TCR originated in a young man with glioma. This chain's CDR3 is CASSRTSGANTGELFF. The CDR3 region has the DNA TGTGCCAGCAGCCGGACTAGCGGGGCGAACACCGGGGAGCTGTTTTTT.